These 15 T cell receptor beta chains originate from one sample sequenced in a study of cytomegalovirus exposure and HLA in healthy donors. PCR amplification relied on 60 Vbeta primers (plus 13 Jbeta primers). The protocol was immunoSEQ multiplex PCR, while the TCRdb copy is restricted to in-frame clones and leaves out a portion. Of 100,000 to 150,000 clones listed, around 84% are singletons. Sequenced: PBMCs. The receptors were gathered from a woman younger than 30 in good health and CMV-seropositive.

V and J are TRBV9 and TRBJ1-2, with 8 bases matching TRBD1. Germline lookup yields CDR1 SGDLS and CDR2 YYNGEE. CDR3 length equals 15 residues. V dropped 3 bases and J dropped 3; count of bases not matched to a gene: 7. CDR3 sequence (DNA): TGTGCCAGCAGCGAAGGACAGGGAGAGCACTATGGCTACACCTTC. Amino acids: CASSEGQGEHYGYTF.

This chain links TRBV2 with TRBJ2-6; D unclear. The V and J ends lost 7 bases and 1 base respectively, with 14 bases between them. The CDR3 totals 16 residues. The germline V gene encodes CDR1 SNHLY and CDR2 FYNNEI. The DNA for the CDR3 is TGTGCCAGCATTTCAGGTTGGAAGTCTGGGGCCAACGTCCTGACTTTC. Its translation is CASISGWKSGANVLTF.

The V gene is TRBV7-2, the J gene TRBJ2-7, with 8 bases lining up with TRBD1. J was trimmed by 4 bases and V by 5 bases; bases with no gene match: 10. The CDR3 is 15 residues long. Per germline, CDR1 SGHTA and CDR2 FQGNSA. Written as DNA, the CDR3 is TGTGCCAGCAGCCCTAGCCGGGACAGGTATTACGAGCAGTACTTC. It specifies CASSPSRDRYYEQYF.

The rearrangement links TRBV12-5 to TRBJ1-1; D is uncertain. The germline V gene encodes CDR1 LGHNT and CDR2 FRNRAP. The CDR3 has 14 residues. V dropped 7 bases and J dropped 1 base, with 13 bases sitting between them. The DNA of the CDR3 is TGTGCTAGTGCCCAACGGTCCACGAACACTGAAGCTTTCTTT. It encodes CASAQRSTNTEAFF.

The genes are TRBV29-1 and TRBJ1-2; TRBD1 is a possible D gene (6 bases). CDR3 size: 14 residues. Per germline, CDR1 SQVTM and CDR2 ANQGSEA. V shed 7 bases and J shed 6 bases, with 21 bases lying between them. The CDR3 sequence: CSATSNRAEDGYTF. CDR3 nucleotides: TGCAGCGCTACCTCTAACAGGGCCGAGGATGGCTACACCTTC.

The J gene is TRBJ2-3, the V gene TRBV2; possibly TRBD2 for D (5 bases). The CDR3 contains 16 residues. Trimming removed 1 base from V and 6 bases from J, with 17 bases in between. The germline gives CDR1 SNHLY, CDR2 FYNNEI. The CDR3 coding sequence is TGTGCCAGCAGTGAAGAGAAGGACTCGCCGGGGGATACGCAGTATTTT. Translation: CASSEEKDSPGDTQYF.

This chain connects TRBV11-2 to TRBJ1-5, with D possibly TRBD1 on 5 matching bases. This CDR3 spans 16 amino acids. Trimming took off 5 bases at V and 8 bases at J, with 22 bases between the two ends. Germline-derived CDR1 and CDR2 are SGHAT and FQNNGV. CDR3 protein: CASSPEGGQGREPQHF. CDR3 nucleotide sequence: TGTGCCAGCAGCCCAGAAGGTGGCCAGGGAAGAGAGCCCCAGCATTTT.

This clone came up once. The CDR3 protein is CASSLVGLVYEQYF. For the CDR3, the DNA is TGTGCCAGCAGCTTAGTCGGGTTAGTCTACGAGCAGTACTTC. The chain has TRBV7-9 and TRBJ2-7; D gene uncertain. The CDR3 has 14 residues. V was trimmed by 1 base and J by 3 bases, leaving 10 bases between them. CDR1 and CDR2 (germline): SEHNR, FQNEAQ (reference sequence). Looking up the rest from reference TRBV7-9 and TRBJ2-7 gives the full variable domain: DTGVSQNPRHKITKRGQNVTFRCDPISEHNRLYWYRQTLGQGPEFLTYFQNEAQLEKSRLLSDRFSAERPKGSFSTLEIQRTEQGDSAMYLCASSLVGLVYEQYFGPGTRLTVT.

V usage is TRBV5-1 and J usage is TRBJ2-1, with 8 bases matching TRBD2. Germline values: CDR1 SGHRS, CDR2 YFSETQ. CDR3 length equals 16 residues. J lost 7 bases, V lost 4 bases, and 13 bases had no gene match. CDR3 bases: TGCGCCAGCAGCCCGGGGGGGCTAGGGTTGTTGAATGAGCAGTTCTTC. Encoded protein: CASSPGGLGLLNEQFF.

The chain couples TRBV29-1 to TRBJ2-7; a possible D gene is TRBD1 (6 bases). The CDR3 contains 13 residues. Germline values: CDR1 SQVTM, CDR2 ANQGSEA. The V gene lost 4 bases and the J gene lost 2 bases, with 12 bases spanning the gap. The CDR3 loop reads CSVAQGSTYEQYF. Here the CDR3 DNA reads TGCAGCGTTGCCCAGGGGTCAACCTACGAGCAGTACTTC.

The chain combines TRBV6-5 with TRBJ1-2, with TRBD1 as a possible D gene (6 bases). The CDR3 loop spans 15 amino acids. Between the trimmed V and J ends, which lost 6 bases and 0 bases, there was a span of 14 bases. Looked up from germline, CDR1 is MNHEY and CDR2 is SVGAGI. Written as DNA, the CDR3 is TGTGCCAGCAGCCCCGGGGGGACAACTAACTATGGCTACACCTTC. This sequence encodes CASSPGGTTNYGYTF.

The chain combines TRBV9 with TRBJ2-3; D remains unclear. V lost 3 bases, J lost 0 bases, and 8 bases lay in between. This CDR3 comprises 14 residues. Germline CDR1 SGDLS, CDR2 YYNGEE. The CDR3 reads CASSGLTSTDTQYF. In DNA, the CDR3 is TGTGCCAGCAGCGGTCTAACGAGCACAGATACGCAGTATTTT.

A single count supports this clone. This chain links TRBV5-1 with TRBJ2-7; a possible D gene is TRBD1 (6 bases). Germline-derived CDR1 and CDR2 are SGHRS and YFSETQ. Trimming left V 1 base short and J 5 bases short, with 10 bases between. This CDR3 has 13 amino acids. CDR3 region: CASSLIQGHEQYF. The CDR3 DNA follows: TGCGCCAGCAGCTTGATACAGGGCCACGAGCAGTACTTC.

The CDR3 spells CASTPSAGALMYNEQFF. The CDR3, as DNA: TGCGCCAGCACCCCAAGTGCAGGGGCCTTAATGTACAATGAGCAGTTCTTC. The chain is built from TRBV4-1 and TRBJ2-1; the D gene is possibly TRBD1 (6 bases). With 7 bases removed from V and 4 bases from J, the gap between germline ends came to 23 bases. The V gene's germline CDR1 is MGHRA and CDR2 YSYEKL. The CDR3 spans 17 residues.

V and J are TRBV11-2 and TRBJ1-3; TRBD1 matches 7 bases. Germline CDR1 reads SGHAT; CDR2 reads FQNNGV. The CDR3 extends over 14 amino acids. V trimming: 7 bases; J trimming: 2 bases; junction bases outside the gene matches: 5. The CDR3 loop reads CASTLDRAGNTIYF. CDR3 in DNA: TGTGCCAGCACCCTTGACAGGGCTGGAAACACCATATATTTT. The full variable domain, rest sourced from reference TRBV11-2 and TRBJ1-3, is EAGVAQSPRYKIIEKRQSVAFWCNPISGHATLYWYQQILGQGPKLLIQFQNNGVVDDSQLPKDRFSAERLKGVDSTLKIQPAKLEDSAVYLCASTLDRAGNTIYFGEGSWLTVV.